This T cell receptor beta chain was retrieved from a study of blood T cell repertoires in COVID-19. Study information: Sites across the United States, Italy and Spain contributed samples from acute and convalescent COVID-19. PBMCs, B-cell-depleted T cells, or T cells were the source of the cDNA or gDNA that made up the material.

This clone was observed a few times. The CDR3 totals 15 residues. V lost 9 bases and J lost 2; bases outside the gene matches: 9. CDR1 MRHNA and CDR2 SNTAGT come from the germline V gene. The authors' processing: Quantification of nucleated cells was approximated via reference gene primer amplification. Sequencing used immunoSEQ multiplex PCR; TCRdb keeps in-frame clones, though not all of them. The DNA gave D and trimming, while V, J and clone size come from that table. The sample consists of some 230,000 clones, 75% to 85% of them appearing once. This TCR came from a woman aged 45-65 years with acute or convalescent COVID-19. Sequenced material: peripheral blood. V gene TRBV6-4 combines with J gene TRBJ1-5, with 8 bases that match TRBD1. The CDR3 DNA is TGTGCCAGAGGGACAGGAGGTTTTCGCAATCAGCCCCAGCATTTT. Protein product: CARGTGGFRNQPQHF.